Listed below are T cell receptor beta chains from one sample, sequenced in a study of blood T cell repertoires in COVID-19. The protocol was immunoSEQ multiplex PCR, while the TCRdb copy is restricted to in-frame clones and leaves out a portion. The sample shows 70,000 to 100,000 clones, more than 80% of them seen only once. The sample was peripheral blood. The receptors were gathered from a man aged 50 to 59 with COVID-19, enrolled during active disease. Each CDR3 is given with its conserved first and last residue. Fields, in order: V gene, clone size, CDR3 protein. Part of the rows lack a size; the others show once, few, many or a class for expanded clones.

V: TRBV5-1
size: .
CDR3: CASSLVTSTDTQYF

V: TRBV10-3
size: .
CDR3: CAISGGVNTGELFF

V: TRBV6-4
size: .
CDR3: CASSDTGGTEAFF

V: TRBV19
size: .
CDR3: CASRQRTGSAYEQYF

V: TRBV19
size: .
CDR3: CASSTDLYGYTF

V: TRBV2
size: .
CDR3: CASSGAGQLEQYF

V: TRBV11-2
size: .
CDR3: CASSPTGSGDEQFF

V: TRBV9
size: .
CDR3: CASSVSGGRGQPQHF

V: TRBV27
size: .
CDR3: CASREYEQYF

V: TRBV4-1
size: .
CDR3: CASSQAGNGNSPLHF

V: TRBV10-3
size: once
CDR3: CAISDRSYEQYF

V: TRBV7-2
size: .
CDR3: CASSLNGGGGNTIYF

V: TRBV5-1
size: .
CDR3: CASSLGTGAPVAFF

V: TRBV12-3/TRBV12-4
size: .
CDR3: CASSFRSNTEAFF

V: TRBV5-6
size: .
CDR3: CASSSTLRDQPQHF

V: TRBV4-1
size: once
CDR3: CASSQGQGKETQYF

V: TRBV9
size: once
CDR3: CASSVVAVPSYEQYF

V: TRBV30
size: .
CDR3: CAWSARGQGGFFEQYF

V: TRBV2
size: .
CDR3: CASSEALGVHGNTIYF

V: TRBV3-1/TRBV3-2
size: .
CDR3: CASSQMKFVGPNGYTF

V: TRBV5-4
size: .
CDR3: CASSRRTGGTNEKLFF

V: TRBV10-1
size: .
CDR3: CASSEREQGAHQPQHF

V: TRBV24-1
size: .
CDR3: CATSDFGGGTYNEQFF

V: TRBV10-3
size: .
CDR3: CAITVDKSYEQYF

V: TRBV20-1
size: .
CDR3: CSASQAGLWQPQHF

V: TRBV3-1/TRBV3-2
size: once
CDR3: CASSYSTEAFF

V: TRBV2
size: .
CDR3: CASSRSMNTEAFF

V: TRBV18
size: once
CDR3: CASSSEETQYF

V: TRBV28
size: .
CDR3: CASNSPTQDRVVYGYTF

V: TRBV11-1
size: once
CDR3: CASSLGGLADQETQYF

V: TRBV3-1/TRBV3-2
size: .
CDR3: CASRWEFRQRLNSPLHF

V: TRBV2
size: .
CDR3: CASSEWAYSDNSPLHF

V: TRBV28
size: .
CDR3: CASSSVRETRYEQYF

V: TRBV24-1
size: .
CDR3: CATQPGGNQPQHF

V: TRBV7-9
size: .
CDR3: CASSLGARSGNTIYF

V: TRBV5-1
size: .
CDR3: CASTETQLNTEAFF